Below, one TCR beta chain is given with its context. Its antigen is not identified. Trimming stripped 4 bases from V and 4 bases from J, with 16 bases between. Germline V gene sequence: CDR1 MNHEY, CDR2 SVGAGI. The CDR3 totals 16 residues. This entry is derived from a study of T cells in localized non-small cell lung cancer. Sequencing used immunoSEQ multiplex PCR; TCRdb keeps in-frame clones, though not all of them. The sample includes 45,000 or so clones, around 86% seen only once; the top ten take 2.5%. Study-wide results and caveats: Within adjacent lung there appeared a median approximately 60 of the top 100 tumor clones. The study linked higher blood T cell density to longer overall survival.

The sequence was obtained from a man aged 40-75 years with stage II lung adenocarcinoma. Sequencing was performed on PBMCs, taken before any cancer treatment. The chain combines TRBV6-5 with TRBJ2-2, with D maybe TRBD2 (6 bases). This chain's CDR3 is CASSSGGAGGTGELFF. CDR3 coding DNA: TGTGCCAGCAGTTCCGGCGGGGCTGGGGGCACCGGGGAGCTGTTTTTT.